This T cell receptor (beta chain) was obtained from a study of preoperative IRX-2 immunotherapy in early breast cancer. Specified treatment: preoperative locoregional IRX-2 cytokine immunotherapy. This phase Ib study tested locoregional IRX-2 cytokine immunotherapy given before surgery. Here immunoSEQ multiplex PCR was the method, and the copy in TCRdb shows in-frame clones only, minus some. The sample records 35,000 to 40,000 clones, roughly 80% being singletons. This clone was observed a few times. Germline V gene data show CDR1 as MNHGY and CDR2 as SAAAGT. V was clipped by 4 bases and J by 5 bases, with 27 bases between them. CDR3 size: 19 residues.

The sequenced sample was lymph node tissue, obtained after IRX-2 immunotherapy. The clonotype comes from a human donor with breast cancer. The J gene is TRBJ1-3, the V gene TRBV6-8; tentative D call: TRBD1 (5 bases). In DNA, the CDR3 is TGTGCCAGCAGTTCGTCGCGGGACGGACAAATCGGCCAGAGAAACACCATATATTTT. This codes for CASSSSRDGQIGQRNTIYF.